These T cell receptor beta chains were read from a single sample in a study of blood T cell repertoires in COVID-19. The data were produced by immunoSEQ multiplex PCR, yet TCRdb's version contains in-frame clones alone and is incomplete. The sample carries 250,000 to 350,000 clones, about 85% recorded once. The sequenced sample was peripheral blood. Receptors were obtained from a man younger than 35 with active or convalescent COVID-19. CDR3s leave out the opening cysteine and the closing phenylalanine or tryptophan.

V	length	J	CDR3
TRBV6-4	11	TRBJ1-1	ASSQQENTEAF
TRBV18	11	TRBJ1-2	ASSSPTVTENT
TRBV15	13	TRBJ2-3	ATSGGLAGGYSQY
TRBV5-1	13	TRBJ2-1	ASSLSTSGANEQF
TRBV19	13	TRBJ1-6	ASSTGGRTHSPLH
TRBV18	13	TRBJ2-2	ASSPGIQNTGELF
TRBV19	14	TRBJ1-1	ASSIPDRSWGTEAF
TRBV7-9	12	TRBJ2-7	ASSSSLGIYEQY
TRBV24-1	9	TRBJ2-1	ATQKSNEQF
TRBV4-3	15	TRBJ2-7	ASSQEQSGAGSYEQY
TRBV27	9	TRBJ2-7	ASFRGNEQY